The 7 T cell receptor beta chains presented below share a single source sample, sequenced in a study of T cell repertoires in cytomegalovirus infection. Their specific antigens are unknown. TCRdb reanalysed the reads using MiXCR and keeps one entry per CDR3 protein. Of around 900,000 distinct CDR3 sequences in the sample, roughly 31% were seen once. The sample consisted of cultured CD8+ T cells from PBMCs, taken from culture after CMV antigen stimulation. The receptor source for this set is a human donor in good health (CMV status not recorded). Some clones in this sample may be carry-over from other donors' samples.

The chain links TRBV7-6 to TRBJ2-3; the D is unclear. The germline CDR1 and CDR2 sequences are SGHVS and FNYEAQ. This CDR3 contains 16 residues. Trimming took 2 bases from V and 1 from J, leaving 13 bases between them. The CDR3 nucleotides read TGTGCCAGCAGCTTACCTATTAGTCGGGGCACAGATACGCAGTATTTT. This gives the protein CASSLPISRGTDTQYF.

V is TRBV12-3 or TRBV12-4 and J is TRBJ2-5, with D possibly matching TRBD2 (6 bases). There are 14 residues in the CDR3. V was clipped by 5 bases and J by 9 bases, with 19 bases between them. The CDR3 loop reads CASSQGLARGAQYF. DNA for the CDR3: TGTGCCAGCAGTCAGGGACTGGCCCGAGGGGCCCAGTACTTC.

The chain combines TRBV27 with TRBJ1-3; no reliable D call. There are 14 residues in the CDR3. Germline V gives CDR1 MNHEY, CDR2 SMNVEV (reference sequence). Trimming cost V 3 bases and J 8 bases, with 14 bases left between them. The CDR3 DNA follows: TGTGCCAGCAGTTTTGGGCAGCGCGGGGACACCATATATTTT. It codes for CASSFGQRGDTIYF.

In this sample, this clonotype turned up many times. This chain joins TRBV7-2 and TRBJ1-6, with 10 positions matching TRBD1. CDR1 and CDR2 (germline): SGHTA, FQGNSA. The V gene end was trimmed by 5 bases and the J gene end by 11 bases; junction bases not matched to a gene: 9. This CDR3 is 15 amino acids long. CDR3 sequence reads: CASSPTGTGAPPLHF. As DNA, the CDR3 is TGTGCCAGCAGCCCCACCGGGACAGGGGCTCCACCCCTCCACTTT.

The chain joins TRBV6-6 to TRBJ2-3; 8 bases align to TRBD2. V lost 2 bases to trimming and J lost 7 bases; unmatched junction nucleotides: 8. Germline CDR1 and CDR2: MNHNY and SVGAGI (reference sequence). The CDR3 spans 15 residues. CDR3 loop: CASSYVRGGSHTQYF. CDR3 nucleotides: TGTGCCAGCAGTTACGTTCGGGGGGGCTCGCATACGCAGTATTTT.

This clonotype appeared a few times. J is TRBJ1-1 and V is TRBV6-5; 9 nucleotides agree with TRBD1. Unmatched junction bases numbered 4, after V lost 7 bases and J lost 1 base. The CDR3 has 14 residues. The germline gives CDR1 MNHEY, CDR2 SVGAGI. CDR3 protein: CASNTQGANTEAFF. The CDR3 DNA sequence: TGTGCCAGCAATACACAGGGGGCGAACACTGAAGCTTTCTTT.

This clonotype turned up a few times. The chain links TRBV19 to TRBJ1-2; 9 bases match TRBD1. CDR1 is LNHDA and CDR2 is SQIVND in the germline V gene (reference sequence). This CDR3 is 15 amino acids long. V gave up 7 bases and J gave up 4 bases; unmatched junction bases: 10. CDR3 in DNA: TGTGCCAGTACCTCCGGGACAGGGTTTGTCTATGGCTACACCTTC. Its translation is CASTSGTGFVYGYTF.